This passage covers 21 T cell receptor beta chains from one sample sequenced in a study of blood T cell repertoires in COVID-19. TCRdb's table, derived via immunoSEQ multiplex PCR, lists solely in-frame clones and lacks some. The sample records some 78,000 clones, 90% being singletons. Sequencing was performed on peripheral blood. The receptor set was obtained from a woman aged 80 or over with active or convalescent COVID-19.

This chain joins TRBV5-1 and TRBJ2-5; 10 bases agree with TRBD2. Germline V gives CDR1 SGHRS, CDR2 YFSETQ. The CDR3 sequence is 15 residues long. J gave up 2 bases and V 3 bases, and 4 bases lay outside the gene matches. The chain's CDR3 is CASSSGLAAQETQYF. The CDR3 coding sequence is TGCGCCAGCAGCTCCGGACTAGCGGCACAAGAGACCCAGTACTTC.

The rearrangement joins TRBV5-6 to TRBJ1-2, with TRBD1 matching over 7 bases. Per the germline V gene, CDR1 is SGHDT and CDR2 is YYEEEE. This CDR3 comprises 16 residues. The V gene end was trimmed by 0 bases and the J gene end by 0 bases; junction bases not matched to a gene: 5. In DNA, the CDR3 is TGTGCCAGCAGCTTGGTGGGTGACAGGGCTAACTATGGCTACACCTTC. Translating gives CASSLVGDRANYGYTF.

This chain links TRBV5-6 with TRBJ2-5; no clear D gene. V was pared by 1 base and J by 2 bases, with 6 bases between. Germline CDR1 SGHDT, CDR2 YYEEEE. CDR3 size: 13 residues. The CDR3 region has the DNA TGTGCCAGCAGCTTGTTGCGGCAAGAGACCCAGTACTTC. Its translation: CASSLLRQETQYF.

The V and J genes are TRBV5-6 and TRBJ2-5, with a weak D call TRBD1 (6 bases). The length of the CDR3 is 15 residues. Trimming took off 4 bases at V and 4 bases at J, with 17 bases between the two ends. Germline lookup yields CDR1 SGHDT and CDR2 YYEEEE. The CDR3 protein is CASSRIPNRAETQYF. The CDR3 DNA reads as TGTGCCAGCAGCCGAATTCCAAACAGGGCAGAGACCCAGTACTTC. The whole variable domain, remainder taken from reference TRBV5-6 and TRBJ2-5, is DAGVTQSPTHLIKTRGQQVTLRCSPKSGHDTVSWYQQALGQGPQFIFQYYEEEERQRGNFPDRFSGHQFPNYSSELNVNALLLGDSALYLCASSRIPNRAETQYFGPGTRLLVL.

The chain carries TRBV3-1 (or the pseudogene TRBV3-2) and TRBJ2-1, with D possibly TRBD1 on 6 matching bases. Germline CDR1 and CDR2: LGHDT and YNNKEL (reference sequence). CDR3 size: 16 residues. Trimming pared 0 bases from V and 7 bases from J, leaving 16 bases between. This chain's CDR3 is CASSQDRGGRRNEQFF. CDR3 nucleotide sequence: TGTGCCAGCAGCCAAGATAGAGGGGGTCGTCGTAATGAGCAGTTCTTC.

This chain's CDR3 is CASSESMRQPQHF. The CDR3 DNA reads TGTGCCAGCAGTGAGTCGATGAGGCAGCCCCAGCATTTT. The chain joins TRBV2 to TRBJ1-5; D gene uncertain. Trimming pared 3 bases from V and 7 bases from J, leaving 10 bases between. The germline gives CDR1 SNHLY, CDR2 FYNNEI. This CDR3 contains 13 residues.

The chain employs TRBV11-2 and TRBJ2-1; the D gene is possibly TRBD2 (6 bases). V lost 6 bases and J lost 1, with 19 bases in between. There are 17 residues in the CDR3. Germline V gene data show CDR1 as SGHAT and CDR2 as FQNNGV. In DNA, the CDR3 is TGTGCCAGCAGTCGAGCGTGGCGGGGATCTTCCTACAATGAGCAGTTCTTC. The encoded protein is CASSRAWRGSSYNEQFF.

This clone is a singleton in its sample. This chain joins TRBV7-2 and TRBJ2-7; the match to TRBD1 covers 8 bases. Unmatched junction bases numbered 16, after V lost 8 bases and J lost 4 bases. CDR1 SGHTA and CDR2 FQGNSA come from the germline V gene. CDR3 size: 16 residues. Written as DNA, the CDR3 is TGTGCCAGCGGCCCCACACCGGGACAGGTTTCATACGAGCAGTACTTC. This sequence encodes CASGPTPGQVSYEQYF. Variable domain in full (rest from reference TRBV7-2 and TRBJ2-7): GAGVSQSPSNKVTEKGKDVELRCDPISGHTALYWYRQSLGQGLEFLIYFQGNSAPDKSGLPSDRFSAERTGGSVSTLTIQRTQQEDSAVYLCASGPTPGQVSYEQYFGPGTRLTVT.

This rearrangement joins TRBV24-1 to TRBJ2-1, with a tentative D call TRBD2 (6 bases). CDR3 size: 15 residues. Germline values: CDR1 KGHDR, CDR2 SFDVKD. Trimming took 3 bases from V and 1 from J, leaving 9 bases between them. CDR3 sequence reads: CATSDAGLSYNEQFF. The CDR3 coding sequence is TGTGCCACCAGTGATGCTGGACTATCCTACAATGAGCAGTTCTTC.

This clone was seen once. The chain uses TRBV4-3 and TRBJ1-1, with TRBD1 identical over 8 bases. CDR3 length: 14 amino acids. V was clipped by 4 bases and J by 4 bases; unmatched bases: 5. Germline CDR1 LGHNA, CDR2 YSLEER. The DNA for the CDR3 is TGCGCCAGCAGCCGGACAGGGACGGGCACTGAAGCTTTCTTT. Translated: CASSRTGTGTEAFF.

The rearrangement uses TRBV14 and TRBJ1-4; perhaps TRBD1 as D (6 bases). The V end was cut by 1 base, the J end by 6 bases, with 15 bases between. The germline V gene encodes CDR1 SGHDN and CDR2 FVKESK. This CDR3 region has 16 residues. The CDR3 nucleotides are TGTGCCAGCAGCCAAGCCGAAGGACAGAAGTATGAAAAACTGTTTTTT. This gives the protein CASSQAEGQKYEKLFF. Looking up the rest from reference TRBV14 and TRBJ1-4 gives the full variable domain: EAGVTQFPSHSVIEKGQTVTLRCDPISGHDNLYWYRRVMGKEIKFLLHFVKESKQDESGMPNNRFLAERTGGTYSTLKVQPAELEDSGVYFCASSQAEGQKYEKLFFGSGTQLSVL.

The genes are TRBV27 and TRBJ2-1; 14 bases fit TRBD2. The CDR3 length is 16 residues. The V and J ends lost 3 bases and 9 bases, in that order; junction bases with no gene match: 7. CDR1 is MNHEY and CDR2 is SMNVEV in the germline V gene (reference sequence). CDR3 in amino acids: CASSLGTSGSGSEQFF. Here the CDR3 DNA reads TGTGCCAGCAGTTTGGGGACTAGCGGGAGTGGTAGTGAGCAGTTCTTC.

The chain links TRBV3-1 (or the pseudogene TRBV3-2) to TRBJ2-5; TRBD2 is a possible D gene (5 bases). There are 15 residues in the CDR3. V was shortened by 3 bases and J by 1 base, with 12 bases between the two germline ends. The V gene's germline CDR1 is LGHDT and CDR2 YNNKEL (reference sequence). The CDR3 loop is CASSQLPGFQETQYF. In DNA, the CDR3 is TGTGCCAGCAGCCAGCTACCGGGGTTCCAAGAGACCCAGTACTTC.

CDR3 in DNA: TGTGCCAGCAGTCCCCTCGGAGTCCCGCCTCGCGAGCAGTACTTC. This translates into CASSPLGVPPREQYF. The chain couples TRBV6-2 or TRBV6-3 to TRBJ2-7; no reliable D call. CDR3 size: 15 residues. With 5 bases removed from V and 6 bases from J, the gap between germline ends came to 20 bases. Per the germline V gene, CDR1 is MNHEY and CDR2 is SVGEGT.

The chain links TRBV5-1 to TRBJ2-5; 10 bases match TRBD1. The junction had 6 bases not matched to a gene; V was cut back by 0 bases and J by 4 bases. Germline V gene lookup returns CDR1 SGHRS and CDR2 YFSETQ. This CDR3 region has 16 residues. Here the CDR3 DNA reads TGCGCCAGCAGCTTGGGCTCGACAGGGGGCTTAGAGACCCAGTACTTC. This encodes CASSLGSTGGLETQYF.

The chain couples TRBV5-6 to TRBJ1-2, with 8 bases lining up with TRBD1. This CDR3 has 16 residues. Germline V gene lookup returns CDR1 SGHDT and CDR2 YYEEEE. V shed 0 bases, J shed 2 bases, and the junction held 6 bases outside the gene matches. CDR3 in amino acids: CASSLGQGRANYGYTF. As DNA, the CDR3 is TGTGCCAGCAGCTTGGGACAGGGGAGGGCCAACTATGGCTACACCTTC. Together with reference TRBV5-6 and TRBJ1-2, the CDR3 gives the full variable domain: DAGVTQSPTHLIKTRGQQVTLRCSPKSGHDTVSWYQQALGQGPQFIFQYYEEEERQRGNFPDRFSGHQFPNYSSELNVNALLLGDSALYLCASSLGQGRANYGYTFGSGTRLTVV.

CDR3 amino acids: CASTSREGGEIQPQHF. The CDR3 bases are TGTGCCAGTACCTCGAGGGAGGGGGGGGAAATTCAGCCCCAGCATTTT. The chain combines TRBV19 with TRBJ1-5; perhaps TRBD1 as D (6 bases). The V end was cut by 7 bases, the J end by 6 bases, with 22 bases between. The CDR3 has 16 amino acids. Germline lookup yields CDR1 LNHDA and CDR2 SQIVND (reference sequence).

V and J are TRBV9 and TRBJ2-3; TRBD2 agrees at 10 bases. This CDR3 is built from 16 residues. V lost 0 bases to trimming and J lost 4 bases; unmatched junction nucleotides: 5. In germline, CDR1 is SGDLS, CDR2 YYNGEE. CDR3 coding DNA: TGTGCCAGCAGCGTAGAGGTAGCGGGAGGAGCAGATACGCAGTATTTT. It translates to CASSVEVAGGADTQYF.

Here the CDR3 reads CATSDKGTDTQYF. DNA of the CDR3: TGTGCCACCAGTGATAAGGGGACAGATACGCAGTATTTT. This chain connects TRBV24-1 to TRBJ2-3, with D perhaps matching TRBD1 (5 bases). V gave up 3 bases and J gave up 3 bases, with 6 bases separating them. The CDR3 extends over 13 amino acids. The germline V gene has CDR1 KGHDR and CDR2 SFDVKD.

The V gene is TRBV10-3, the J gene TRBJ2-3; TRBD2 agrees at 10 bases. Germline V lookup: CDR1 ENHRY, CDR2 SYGVKD. After removal of 5 bases from V and 0 bases from J, the junction contained 8 bases not matched to a gene. The CDR3 has 17 amino acids. As DNA, the CDR3 is TGTGCCATCAGTCCTTACAGACTAGCGGGCAGCACAGATACGCAGTATTTT. Translating gives CAISPYRLAGSTDTQYF.

This sequence joins TRBV20-1 and TRBJ2-7; a possible D gene is TRBD1 (6 bases). Deletions cut 3 bases from V and 2 bases from J, with 17 bases between. The germline CDR1 and CDR2 sequences are DFQATT and SNEGSKA (reference sequence). The CDR3 has 15 amino acids. Here the CDR3 reads CSASSGQGHPYEQYF. The CDR3 nucleotides are TGCAGTGCTAGTTCCGGCCAGGGACACCCCTACGAGCAGTACTTC.